The sequence of this TCR beta chain was determined in a study of T cells after yellow fever vaccination. TCRdb re-called the 5' RACE reads through MiXCR, storing one row per CDR3 protein. The data contain 500,000 to 650,000 distinct CDR3 sequences, 10% to 15% of them singletons. This CDR3 region has 15 residues. Trimming pared 4 bases from V and 3 bases from J, leaving 13 bases between. CDR1 and CDR2 (germline): LGHDT, YNNKEL (reference sequence). The gene calls are TRBV3-1 and TRBJ2-1, with D tentatively TRBD1 or TRBD2 (5 bases each). This TCR was sampled from a man aged 25-45 years who received the YFV17D yellow fever vaccine. This specimen consisted of PBMCs, obtained on the day of the yellow fever booster vaccination. The CDR3 coding sequence is TGTGCCAGCAGCCGATCGGGACGGATCTACAATGAGCAGTTCTTC. Translation: CASSRSGRIYNEQFF.